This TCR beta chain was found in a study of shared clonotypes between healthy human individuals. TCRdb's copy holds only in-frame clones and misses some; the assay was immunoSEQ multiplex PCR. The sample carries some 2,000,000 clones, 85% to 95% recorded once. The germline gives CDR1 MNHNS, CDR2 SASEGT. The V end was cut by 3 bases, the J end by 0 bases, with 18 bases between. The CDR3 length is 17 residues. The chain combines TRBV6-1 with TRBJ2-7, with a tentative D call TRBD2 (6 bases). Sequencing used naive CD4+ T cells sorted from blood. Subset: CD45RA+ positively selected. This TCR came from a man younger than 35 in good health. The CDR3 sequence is CASSDPLSSGRSYEQYF. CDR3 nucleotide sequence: TGTGCCAGCAGTGACCCCCTCAGCAGCGGGCGCTCCTACGAGCAGTACTTC.